Shown below are 17 T cell receptor beta chains from a single sample sequenced in a study of cytotoxic CD8 clonotypes in ibrutinib-treated CLL. Measured with immunoSEQ multiplex PCR; TCRdb has only the in-frame clones, and not every one. The sample includes some 200,000 clones, roughly 79% of them seen just once. Source: PBMCs, taken after 12 months of ibrutinib treatment. The receptors here all came from a human donor with chronic lymphocytic leukemia.

This sequence joins TRBV5-1 and TRBJ1-1; maybe TRBD1 (6 bases). Germline V gene data show CDR1 as SGHRS and CDR2 as YFSETQ. The CDR3 runs to 14 residues. V shed 4 bases and J shed 1 base, with 11 bases lying between them. The CDR3 DNA follows: TGCGCCAGCAGCGGACAGATCTCGAACACTGAAGCTTTCTTT. Protein: CASSGQISNTEAFF.

CDR3 residues: CASSRQGSTDTQYF. DNA for the CDR3: TGTGCCAGCAGCCGACAGGGTAGCACAGATACGCAGTATTTT. The V gene is TRBV5-4, the J gene TRBJ2-3, with 7 bases aligning to TRBD1. This CDR3 spans 14 amino acids. Germline assignment: CDR1 SGHNT and CDR2 YYREEE (reference sequence). The trim removed 4 bases at V and 0 bases at J, leaving 2 bases unmatched.

The chain recombines TRBV6-6 with TRBJ2-7; 9 bases match TRBD1. Trimming cost V 2 bases and J 3 bases; bases outside gene matches: 2. CDR1 MNHNY and CDR2 SVGAGI come from the germline V gene (reference sequence). This CDR3 is built from 14 residues. In nucleotides, the CDR3 is TGTGCCAGCAGTTACCGGGACAGGGTCTACGAGCAGTACTTC. It yields the protein CASSYRDRVYEQYF.

The table lists this clone with a few counts. J is TRBJ2-1 and V is TRBV2; 8 positions agree with TRBD2. With 8 bases clipped from V and 6 bases from J, the junction kept 9 bases outside the gene matches. The CDR3 has 14 amino acids. Germline V gene data show CDR1 as SNHLY and CDR2 as FYNNEI. CDR3 nucleotides: TGTGCCAGCGATACGGGACTAGGGATCAATGAGCAGTTCTTC. Translated, it gives CASDTGLGINEQFF.

The gene calls are TRBV5-1 and TRBJ1-1; a possible D gene is TRBD1 (5 bases). The germline CDR1 and CDR2 sequences are SGHRS and YFSETQ. CDR3 length: 13 residues. V lost 1 base to trimming and J lost 2 bases, with 6 bases between them. Written as DNA, the CDR3 is TGCGCCAGCAGCTTGACAGGTAACACTGAAGCTTTCTTT. This codes for CASSLTGNTEAFF.

There are a few counts of this clone. This chain uses TRBV28 with TRBJ1-5; 7 nucleotides match TRBD1. Per the germline V gene, CDR1 is MDHEN and CDR2 is SYDVKM. V was pared by 5 bases and J by 0 bases, with 7 bases of the junction left unmatched. This CDR3 has 16 residues. CDR3 region: CASSPGGRDSNQPQHF. CDR3 sequence (DNA): TGTGCCAGCAGTCCAGGGGGGAGAGATAGCAATCAGCCCCAGCATTTT.

The chain has TRBV30 and TRBJ2-3; 7 bases align to TRBD2. V lost 7 bases, J lost 0 bases, and 1 base stayed unmatched. The CDR3 has 12 amino acids. The germline V gene encodes CDR1 GTSNPN and CDR2 SVGIG (reference sequence). The CDR3 nucleotides read TGTGCCTTTAGCGGGAGCACAGATACGCAGTATTTT. Its protein product is CAFSGSTDTQYF.

The rearrangement joins TRBV5-1 to TRBJ1-2; 8 bases align to TRBD1. V shed 2 bases, J shed 3 bases, and the junction held 3 bases outside the gene matches. The CDR3 covers 14 residues. Per germline, CDR1 SGHRS and CDR2 YFSETQ. The CDR3 nucleotides are TGCGCCAGCAGCTTCCAGGGGGCATACTATGGCTACACCTTC. Translating gives CASSFQGAYYGYTF. The full variable domain, in which reference TRBV5-1 and TRBJ1-2 provide the parts outside the CDR3, is KAGVTQTPRYLIKTRGQQVTLSCSPISGHRSVSWYQQTPGQGLQFLFEYFSETQRNKGNFPGRFSGRQFSNSRSEMNVSTLELGDSALYLCASSFQGAYYGYTFGSGTRLTVV.

The chain has TRBV4-1 and TRBJ1-6; maybe TRBD1 (6 bases). CDR1 is MGHRA and CDR2 is YSYEKL in the germline V gene. V dropped 4 bases and J dropped 6 bases, with 19 bases sitting between them. The CDR3 runs to 17 residues. In DNA, the CDR3 is TGCGCCAGCAGCCGACTCCCTGGGGGGCAGGGTAATTCACCCCTCCACTTT. The encoded protein is CASSRLPGGQGNSPLHF.

The rearrangement uses TRBV9 and TRBJ2-6, with no clear D. Germline V lookup: CDR1 SGDLS, CDR2 YYNGEE. Trimming pared 0 bases from V and 2 bases from J, leaving 0 bases between. The CDR3 loop spans 13 amino acids. The CDR3 region has the DNA TGTGCCAGCAGCGTAGCTGGGGCCAACGTCCTGACTTTC. This translates into CASSVAGANVLTF.

This chain uses TRBV7-2 with TRBJ2-7; D unresolved. The germline V gene encodes CDR1 SGHTA and CDR2 FQGNSA. The CDR3 has 13 amino acids. Trimming removed 0 bases from V and 0 bases from J, with 3 bases in between. The CDR3 coding sequence is TGTGCCAGCAGCTTAGCGGGCTCCTACGAGCAGTACTTC. This translates into CASSLAGSYEQYF.

The V and J genes are TRBV6-1 and TRBJ1-5, with D perhaps TRBD1 (6 bases). Trimming left V 5 bases short and J 0 bases short, with 11 bases between. CDR1 MNHNS and CDR2 SASEGT come from the germline V gene. The CDR3 length is 15 residues. In nucleotides, the CDR3 is TGTGCCAGCAGTTCAGGGGACTCTAGCAATCAGCCCCAGCATTTT. Translating it yields CASSSGDSSNQPQHF.

This clone has just one count. The rearrangement uses TRBV30 and TRBJ2-7; TRBD1 agrees at 10 bases. Germline assignment: CDR1 GTSNPN and CDR2 SVGIG (reference sequence). The junction had 9 bases not matched to a gene; V was cut back by 4 bases and J by 6 bases. The CDR3 totals 14 residues. As DNA, the CDR3 is TGTGCCTGGATCCGCCGGGACAGGGGCGGCGAGCAGTACTTC. The encoded protein is CAWIRRDRGGEQYF.

The chain uses TRBV2 and TRBJ2-1; tentative D call: TRBD1 (6 bases). This CDR3 spans 14 amino acids. V was clipped by 3 bases and J by 7 bases, with 13 bases between them. Per the germline V gene, CDR1 is SNHLY and CDR2 is FYNNEI. As DNA, the CDR3 is TGTGCCAGCAGTGATCCGGCAGGGGTGAATGAGCAGTTCTTC. Its protein product is CASSDPAGVNEQFF.

The rearrangement uses TRBV2 and TRBJ2-5; 8 bases are shared with TRBD1. CDR3 length: 14 residues. Germline V gene data show CDR1 as SNHLY and CDR2 as FYNNEI. The ends lost 3 bases at V and 4 bases at J; junction bases unmatched: 4. CDR3 sequence reads: CASSDRTGLETQYF. The CDR3 nucleotides read TGTGCCAGCAGTGATCGGACAGGGCTAGAGACCCAGTACTTC.

The V gene is TRBV5-1, the J gene TRBJ2-7; 8 bases map to TRBD1. The CDR3 runs to 14 residues. Germline V CDR1 and CDR2: SGHRS, YFSETQ. Losses at the gene ends were 4 bases for V and 0 bases for J; bases not matched to a gene: 3. The CDR3 coding sequence is TGCGCCAGCAGCCCAGGGACAGGCTCCTACGAGCAGTACTTC. Encoded protein: CASSPGTGSYEQYF.

This clone is a singleton in its sample. The CDR3 spells CASNTPQGSNTEAFF. The CDR3 DNA sequence: TGTGCCAGCAACACTCCGCAGGGTAGTAACACTGAAGCTTTCTTT. The chain employs TRBV6-1 and TRBJ1-1, with D perhaps TRBD1 (5 bases). Trimming took off 7 bases at V and 2 bases at J, with 17 bases between the two ends. This CDR3 is 15 amino acids long. Germline CDR1 reads MNHNS; CDR2 reads SASEGT.